These 8 T cell receptor beta chains were sequenced from one sample in a study of regulatory T cells in long-lasting Graves disease. Time point in this sample: persistent/refractory GD, antithyroid drugs over 5 years with positive TRAb. The authors made the TCR library using RNA they extracted from PBMCs. For TCR beta, libraries came from iRepertoire HTBI primers and Arm-PCR of CDR3 regions. A single record per CDR3 protein comes from TCRdb applying MiXCR to the multiplex PCR reads. The sample holds some 370,000 distinct CDR3 sequences, approximately 23% seen once. Sequencing used peripheral blood mononuclear cells (PBMCs), obtained when the disease was refractory, from a patient treated with antithyroid drugs. Receptor source: a woman in her thirties or forties with Graves disease.

This clonotype was picked up many times. The chain is built from TRBV28 and TRBJ2-7; D gene uncertain. Germline V gene sequence: CDR1 MDHEN, CDR2 SYDVKM. The CDR3 length is 12 residues. Trimming cost V 6 bases and J 3 bases, with 9 bases left between them. The CDR3 DNA reads TGTGCCAGCAGCCTACCTCTCTACGAGCAGTACTTC. Protein product: CASSLPLYEQYF.

There are a few counts of this clonotype. V gene TRBV6-2 or TRBV6-3 combines with J gene TRBJ1-6; unclear D gene. The ends were cut back, 5 bases at V and 10 bases at J, with 18 bases in the middle. This CDR3 spans 15 amino acids. Germline V gives CDR1 MNHEY, CDR2 SVGEGT. CDR3 loop: CASSPTLSLGSPLHF. CDR3 nucleotides: TGTGCCAGCAGTCCGACCCTCTCGCTAGGATCACCCCTCCACTTT.

This clonotype was seen at least ten times. Given a much more abundant clone one base away, this may be a read error. The chain links TRBV2 to TRBJ2-5, with TRBD2 matching 9 bases. J lost 0 bases, V lost 3 bases, and 2 bases had no gene match. Germline values: CDR1 SNHLY, CDR2 FYNNEI. There are 15 residues in the CDR3. In DNA form, the CDR3 reads TGTGCCAGCAGTGATCTAGCGGGAAACCAAGAGACCCAGTACTTC. Protein product: CASSDLAGNQETQYF.

The chain carries TRBV19 and TRBJ2-7; D tentatively fits TRBD1 or TRBD2 (7 bases each). V dropped 10 bases and J dropped 2 bases, with 15 bases sitting between them. Germline CDR1 LNHDA, CDR2 SQIVND (reference sequence). This CDR3 is built from 13 residues. The CDR3: CATAGGGAYEQYF. CDR3 DNA sequence: TGTGCCACCGCAGGGGGGGGAGCCTACGAGCAGTACTTC.

The chain links TRBV2 to TRBJ1-3; weak D call: TRBD1 (6 bases). Germline CDR1 and CDR2: SNHLY and FYNNEI. The CDR3 runs to 17 residues. V dropped 4 bases and J dropped 0 bases, with 16 bases sitting between them. The CDR3 loop reads CASSALRGTLSGNTIYF. In DNA form, the CDR3 reads TGTGCCAGCAGTGCCCTCCGCGGGACACTCTCTGGAAACACCATATATTTT.

This clonotype appeared many times. The chain combines TRBV28 with TRBJ2-7, with 11 positions matching TRBD2. The CDR3 spans 22 residues. The ends lost 7 bases at V and 2 bases at J; junction bases unmatched: 28. The germline gives CDR1 MDHEN, CDR2 SYDVKM. This chain's CDR3 is CASTPGAGAPFFSGRAAYEQYF. CDR3 in DNA: TGTGCCAGCACCCCTGGGGCGGGGGCGCCGTTCTTTAGCGGGAGGGCTGCCTACGAGCAGTACTTC.

Ten or more counts support this clonotype. The V gene is TRBV28, the J gene TRBJ1-5; maybe TRBD1 (5 bases). Per the germline V gene, CDR1 is MDHEN and CDR2 is SYDVKM. The germline V and J ends were trimmed by 1 base and 6 bases, with 19 bases remaining between them. The CDR3 is made up of 17 amino acids. The CDR3 nucleotides are TGTGCCAGCAGTTTATTTACCCTGGGCAGGGAAGGTCAGCCCCAGCATTTT. Protein sequence: CASSLFTLGREGQPQHF.

This clonotype was detected ten times or more. The chain links TRBV15 to TRBJ2-5, with 7 bases lining up with TRBD2. Germline V CDR1 and CDR2: LNHNV, YYDKDF (reference sequence). The J segment lost 5 bases and the V segment lost 1 base, leaving 1 base of the junction unmatched. This CDR3 spans 13 amino acids. Written as DNA, the CDR3 is TGTGCCACCAGCAGAGGGCGGGGGGAGACCCAGTACTTC. Amino acid sequence: CATSRGRGETQYF.